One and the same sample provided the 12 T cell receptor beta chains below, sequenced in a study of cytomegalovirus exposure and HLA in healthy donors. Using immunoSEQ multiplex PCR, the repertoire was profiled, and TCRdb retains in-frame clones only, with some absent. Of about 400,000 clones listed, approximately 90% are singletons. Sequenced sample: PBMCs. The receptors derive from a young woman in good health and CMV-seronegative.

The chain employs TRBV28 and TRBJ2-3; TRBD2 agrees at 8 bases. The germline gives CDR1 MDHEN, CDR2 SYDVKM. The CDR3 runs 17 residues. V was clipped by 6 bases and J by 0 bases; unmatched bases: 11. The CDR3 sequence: CASSSQVSGVSTDTQYF. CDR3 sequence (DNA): TGTGCCAGCAGCTCGCAGGTTAGCGGGGTGAGCACAGATACGCAGTATTTT. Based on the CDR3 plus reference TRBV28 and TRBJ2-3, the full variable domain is DVKVTQSSRYLVKRTGEKVFLECVQDMDHENMFWYRQDPGLGLRLIYFSYDVKMKEKGDIPEGYSVSREKKERFSLILESASTNQTSMYLCASSSQVSGVSTDTQYFGPGTRLTVL.

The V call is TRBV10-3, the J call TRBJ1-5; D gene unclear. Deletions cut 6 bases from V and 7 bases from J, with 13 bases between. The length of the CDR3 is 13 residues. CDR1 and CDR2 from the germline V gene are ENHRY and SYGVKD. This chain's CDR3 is CAIRHGRGQPQHF. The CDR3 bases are TGTGCCATCAGACACGGGCGGGGACAGCCCCAGCATTTT.

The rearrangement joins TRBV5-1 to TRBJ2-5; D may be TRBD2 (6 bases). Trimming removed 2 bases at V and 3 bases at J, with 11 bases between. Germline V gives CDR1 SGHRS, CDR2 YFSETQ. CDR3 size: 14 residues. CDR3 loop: CASSFLEGKETQYF. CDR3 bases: TGCGCCAGCAGCTTTCTGGAGGGGAAAGAGACCCAGTACTTC.

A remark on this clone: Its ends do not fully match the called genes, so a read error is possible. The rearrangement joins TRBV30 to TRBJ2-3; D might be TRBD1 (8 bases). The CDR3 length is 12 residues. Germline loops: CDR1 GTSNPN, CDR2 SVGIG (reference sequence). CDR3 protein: CAWSAGQGGSCF. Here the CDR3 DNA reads TGTGCCTGGAGTGCTGGACAGGGAGGGTCGTGCTTC.

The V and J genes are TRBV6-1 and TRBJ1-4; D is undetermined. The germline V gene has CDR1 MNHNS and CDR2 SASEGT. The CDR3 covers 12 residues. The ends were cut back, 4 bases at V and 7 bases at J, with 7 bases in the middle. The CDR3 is CASSAGVEKLFF. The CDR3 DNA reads TGTGCCAGCAGTGCCGGGGTTGAAAAACTGTTTTTT.

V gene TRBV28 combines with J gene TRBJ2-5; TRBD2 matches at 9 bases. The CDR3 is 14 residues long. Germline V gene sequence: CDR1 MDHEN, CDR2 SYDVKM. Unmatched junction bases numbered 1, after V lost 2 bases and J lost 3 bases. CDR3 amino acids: CASSLAGGKETQYF. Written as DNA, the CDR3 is TGTGCCAGCAGTTTAGCGGGAGGGAAAGAGACCCAGTACTTC. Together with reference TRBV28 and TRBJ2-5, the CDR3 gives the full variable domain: DVKVTQSSRYLVKRTGEKVFLECVQDMDHENMFWYRQDPGLGLRLIYFSYDVKMKEKGDIPEGYSVSREKKERFSLILESASTNQTSMYLCASSLAGGKETQYFGPGTRLLVL.

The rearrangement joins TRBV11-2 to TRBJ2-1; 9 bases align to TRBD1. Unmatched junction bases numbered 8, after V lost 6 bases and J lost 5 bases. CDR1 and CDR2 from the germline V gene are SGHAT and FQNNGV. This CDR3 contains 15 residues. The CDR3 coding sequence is TGTGCCAGCAGGTCACCGGGACAGGGACACAATGAGCAGTTCTTC. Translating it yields CASRSPGQGHNEQFF.

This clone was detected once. The CDR3 region is CASSARTSGASIITGELFF. CDR3 nucleotides: TGTGCCAGCAGTGCTAGGACTAGCGGGGCGAGTATTATCACCGGGGAGCTGTTTTTT. This chain links TRBV6-1 with TRBJ2-2; TRBD2 aligns across 12 bases. The trim removed 4 bases at V and 4 bases at J, leaving 13 bases unmatched. This CDR3 region has 19 residues. Germline lookup yields CDR1 MNHNS and CDR2 SASEGT.

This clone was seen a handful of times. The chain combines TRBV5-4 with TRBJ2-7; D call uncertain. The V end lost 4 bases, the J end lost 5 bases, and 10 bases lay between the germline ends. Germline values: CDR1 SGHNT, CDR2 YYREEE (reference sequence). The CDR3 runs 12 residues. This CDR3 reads CASSPAEDEQYF. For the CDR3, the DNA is TGTGCCAGCAGCCCCGCCGAGGACGAGCAGTACTTC.

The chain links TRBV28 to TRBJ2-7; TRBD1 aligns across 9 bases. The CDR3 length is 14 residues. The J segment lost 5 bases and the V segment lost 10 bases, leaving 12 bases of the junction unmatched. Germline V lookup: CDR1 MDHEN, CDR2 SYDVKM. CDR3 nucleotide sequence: TGTGCCACCGGACTCATAACAGGGGGCCACGAGCAGTACTTC. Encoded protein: CATGLITGGHEQYF.

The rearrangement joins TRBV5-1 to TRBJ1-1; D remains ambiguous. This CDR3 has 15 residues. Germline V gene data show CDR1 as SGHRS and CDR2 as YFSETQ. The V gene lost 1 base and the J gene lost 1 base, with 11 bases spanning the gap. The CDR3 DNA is TGCGCCAGCAGCTTGTCTGGGCGCCAGAACACTGAAGCTTTCTTT. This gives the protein CASSLSGRQNTEAFF.

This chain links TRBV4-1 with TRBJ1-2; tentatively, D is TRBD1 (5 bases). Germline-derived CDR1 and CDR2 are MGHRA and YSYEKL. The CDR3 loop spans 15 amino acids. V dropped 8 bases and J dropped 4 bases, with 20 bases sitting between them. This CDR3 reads CASRRLMQGFYGYTF. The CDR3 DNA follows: TGCGCCAGCCGACGGTTAATGCAGGGCTTCTATGGCTACACCTTC.